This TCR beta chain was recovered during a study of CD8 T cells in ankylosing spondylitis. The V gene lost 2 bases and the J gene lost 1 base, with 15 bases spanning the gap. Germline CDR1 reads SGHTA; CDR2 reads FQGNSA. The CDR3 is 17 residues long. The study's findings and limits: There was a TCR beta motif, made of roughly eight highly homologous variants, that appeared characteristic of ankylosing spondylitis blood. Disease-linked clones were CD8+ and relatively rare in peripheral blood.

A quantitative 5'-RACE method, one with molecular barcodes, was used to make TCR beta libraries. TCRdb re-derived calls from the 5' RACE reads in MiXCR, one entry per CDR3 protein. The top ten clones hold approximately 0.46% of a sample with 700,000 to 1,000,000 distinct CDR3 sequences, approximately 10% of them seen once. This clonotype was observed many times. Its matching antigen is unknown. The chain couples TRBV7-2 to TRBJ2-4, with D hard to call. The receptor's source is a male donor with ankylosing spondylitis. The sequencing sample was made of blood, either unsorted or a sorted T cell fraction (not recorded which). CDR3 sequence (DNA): TGTGCCAGCAGCTTACCCGGCTGGCCCCGGGCCAAAAACATTCAGTACTTC. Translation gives CASSLPGWPRAKNIQYF. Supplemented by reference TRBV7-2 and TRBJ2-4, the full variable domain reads GAGVSQSPSNKVTEKGKDVELRCDPISGHTALYWYRQSLGQGLEFLIYFQGNSAPDKSGLPSDRFSAERTGGSVSTLTIQRTQQEDSAVYLCASSLPGWPRAKNIQYFGAGTRLSVL.